The source of this T cell receptor (beta chain) is a study of T cells in Graves' hyperthyroidism and ophthalmopathy (dated 2019 in TCRdb). As for the study more broadly: Peripheral blood samples were taken at initial diagnosis, before any treatment was given. TCR V-J signatures able to tell the groups apart were searched for in a discovery cohort of 100 patients, of whom 43 had Graves' ophthalmopathy and about 60 had stable Graves' hyperthyroidism. An independent validation cohort of under 20 hyperthyroidism patients and approximately 15 patients who later progressed to ophthalmopathy tested prospective prediction of ophthalmopathy. The approximately 100 discovery patients were randomly split 7:3 into training and test sets. Thyroid tissue and blood T-cell repertoires from six or seven Graves' hyperthyroidism patients were also compared in the study. Following sampling, methimazole starting at 30 mg daily was given to hyperthyroidism patients, and high-dose intravenous methylprednisolone was given to ophthalmopathy patients. The paper reports TCR Vbeta CDR3 sequencing of approximately 130 peripheral blood samples: some 44 ophthalmopathy, roughly 74 hyperthyroidism and some 17 progressor patients.

The TCR beta CDR3 regions were amplified from the RNA transcripts. For the first round of RT-PCR on the TCR CDR3, the HTBI primer set was used together with the Qiagen OneStep RT-PCR kit. The libraries were constructed in a second round of multiplex PCR and then size-selected and purified. Libraries were sequenced paired-end with 100 bp reads on an Illumina HiSeq2000. As for how the authors treated the data: SOAPnuke was used to process the raw data, removing reads that contained adapters or uncalled bases, had a mean Phred below 15, or lacked an exact match to the constant primer or identifier. High-quality paired reads were merged with COPE v1.2.5, and unique nucleotide sequences were defined as clonotypes. MiTCR v1.1 was used to align the clonotypes against IMGT TRBV, TRBD and TRBJ reference segments. The analysis included only V-J combinations with a frequency above 0.0001, which together covered more than 99% of the repertoires. A TCS score was defined as the ratio between F50 (clonal expansion) and ExV (chaos), using BLOSUM62-based TCRdist between CDR3 peptides within each V-J. Welch's t-statistics and random forest reduced around 510 V-J features to 10 to 15, which were used in a naive Bayes classifier (R e1071). Thyroid-blood repertoire similarity was quantified with the Morisita-Horn index. The public reads were reanalyzed by TCRdb: fastp trimming at Q25, MiXCR alignment, in-frame beta chains only. Every CDR3 protein is listed once, alongside the most common genes and DNA of its rows. The V and J calls reflect TCRdb's pipeline rather than the authors' work. This sample lists about 840,000 distinct CDR3 sequences; roughly 40% were detected once. The ten top clones hold approximately 8.7% of the sample.

Graves' hyperthyroidism was defined as stable when no progression to ophthalmopathy occurred over 18 months of follow-up. Hyperthyroidism patients were newly diagnosed, had a disease duration of under 2 months, and were aged 18 to 65 years. Any patient with an uncontrolled infection, another autoimmune disease, pregnancy or lactation was excluded. Clinical symptoms, serum thyroxine and TRAb, thyroid ultrasound, and orbital computed tomography formed the basis for the diagnoses. PBMCs were isolated from more than 8 ml of fresh peripheral blood by Ficoll-Paque density gradient centrifugation. Total RNA was extracted using Trizol reagent, and RNA quality was assessed on an Agilent 2100 Bioanalyzer. Study-level results and caveats: In validation, progression to ophthalmopathy was predicted by the model with about 70% sensitivity and roughly 76% specificity, a median of about 6 months before onset. Sample size was not statistically predetermined, and blinding of investigators to group allocation was not performed. Most expanded thyroid clonotypes (frequency above 0.001) were also detected in blood, a finding suggesting that blood repertoires may reflect thyroid immune responses. Ophthalmopathy was separated from stable hyperthyroidism by a 13 V-J signature model, with about 86% sensitivity and about 81% specificity obtained in cross-validation and 80%/75% obtained in testing.

From a lookup of the germline V gene (reference sequence), CDR1 and CDR2 are SGHAT and FQDESV. V and J lose 7 bases and 5 bases, and a span of 18 bases separates them. The CDR3, cysteine through phenylalanine, is 14 amino acids long. Of the read, only the CDR3 DNA is kept; its 42 bases are in frame from base 1. On this clonotype: This receptor's antigen is unknown. No much larger clone exists at a distance of one base, and base qualities are not known.

The receptor was isolated from a man younger than 30 with Graves' hyperthyroidism. Sequencing used blood. Rearrangement joined TRBV11-1 to TRBJ2-7; a tentative D call is TRBD2 (6 bases match). Here is the DNA: TGTGCCAGCAAAACGACGGCGGGAAAAAACGAGCAGTACTTC. Its protein reads: CASKTTAGKNEQYF. Full variable domain (CDR3 extended with the reference TRBV11-1 and TRBJ2-7 proteins): EAEVAQSPRYKITEKSQAVAFWCDPISGHATLYWYRQILGQGPELLVQFQDESVVDDSQLPKDRFSAERLKGVDSTLKIQPAELGDSAMYLCASKTTAGKNEQYFGPGTRLTVT.